What follows is one T cell receptor (beta chain) and its context. The CDR3 extends over 15 amino acids. V gave up 0 bases and J gave up 3 bases, with 12 bases separating them. Germline CDR1 MNHEY, CDR2 SVGAGI. This record comes from a study of technical replicates of blood from several donors. Profiling relied on immunoSEQ multiplex PCR, and the TCRdb table lists in-frame clones only, not all of them. Here the sample spans tens of thousands of clones, roughly 97% being singletons. The source material was T cells isolated from PBMCs. The chain recombines TRBV6-5 with TRBJ2-7, with a tentative D call TRBD1 (6 bases). The sequence was obtained from a human donor in good health. The CDR3: CASSYSGQYYYEQYF. CDR3 coding DNA: TGTGCCAGCAGTTACTCGGGACAATACTACTACGAGCAGTACTTC.